A single sample gave rise to the 3 T cell receptor beta chains below, sequenced in a study of blood T cell repertoires in COVID-19 (TCRdb year 2020). The library relied on the immunoSEQ multiplex PCR assay. Held by TCRdb, this immuneACCESS table contains in-frame sequences only and omits some clones. Under half of the omission traces to an unresolved V gene where checked; the cause of the rest is unknown. The sample contains roughly 200,000 clones, around 88% of them found a single time. In total, the top ten clones hold more than 3.5% of the sample. Source material: peripheral blood. The receptor set was obtained from a woman in her thirties with acute or convalescent COVID-19.

This clone appeared a single time. The DNA of the CDR3 is TGTGCCAGTCCCGGGACTAGCGGGAGCGCTAGCTCCTACGAGCAGTACTTC. It codes for CASPGTSGSASSYEQYF. V gene TRBV3-1 (or the pseudogene TRBV3-2) combines with J gene TRBJ2-7, with 14 bases that match TRBD2. J gave up 0 bases and V 9 bases, and 10 bases lay outside the gene matches. The CDR3 is 17 residues long. Per the germline V gene, CDR1 is LGHDT and CDR2 is YNNKEL (reference sequence).

V usage is TRBV5-1 and J usage is TRBJ2-1, with TRBD2 matching over 13 bases. With V trimmed by 4 bases and J by 2 bases, 9 bases remained unmatched. Germline values: CDR1 SGHRS, CDR2 YFSETQ. The length of the CDR3 is 18 residues. The CDR3 region is CASSHGLAGVLAYNEQFF. CDR3 DNA sequence: TGCGCCAGCAGCCACGGACTAGCGGGAGTTCTAGCCTACAATGAGCAGTTCTTC.

This clone was observed a handful of times. CDR3 amino acids: CASRAGRGEQFF. Written as DNA, the CDR3 is TGTGCCAGCCGGGCGGGCCGGGGAGAGCAGTTCTTC. This chain links TRBV12-3 or TRBV12-4 with TRBJ2-1, with D perhaps TRBD2 (5 bases). The CDR3 contains 12 residues. Deletions cut 8 bases from V and 10 bases from J, with 15 bases between.